This paragraph reports one T cell receptor beta chain. This sample stems from a study of T cell changes during pregnancy in multiple sclerosis. Only in-frame clones appear in the TCRdb table, and some are missing; sequencing was by immunoSEQ multiplex PCR. The sample lists around 69,000 clones; 85% to 95% were seen once. The CDR3 has 14 residues. Germline V CDR1 and CDR2: MDHEN, SYDVKM. V was trimmed by 3 bases and J by 4 bases, leaving 13 bases between them. The V call is TRBV28, the J call TRBJ2-7; TRBD2 is a possible D gene (7 bases). The TCR was taken from a female donor in good health, enrolled as a control in a pregnancy study. The sample here was peripheral blood, taken in the third trimester of pregnancy. CDR3 sequence (DNA): TGTGCCAGCAGTTTCTGGGGGGGGGCGTACGAGCAGTACTTC. It yields the protein CASSFWGGAYEQYF.